Listed below are T cell receptor beta chains from one sample, sequenced in a study of OX40 agonist ivuxolimab in advanced cancers. Data came from immunoSEQ multiplex PCR; TCRdb stores just in-frame clones and leaves some out. Of tens of thousands of clones in the sample, roughly 90% were seen once. The sample here was CD4+ or CD8+ T cells sorted from blood, taken in a trial of the OX40 agonist ivuxolimab. These receptors originate from an adult with an advanced solid tumor such as melanoma, head and neck, liver or kidney cancer. CDR3s include the opening cysteine and the closing phenylalanine or tryptophan. Each record gives: clone size, V gene, J gene, D gene, CDR3 protein, CDR3 DNA. D genes are given only for firm matches. Part of the rows lack a size; the others show once, few, many or a class for expanded clones.

once	TRBV5-1	TRBJ2-6	.	CASSNGKLGANVLTF	TGCGCCAGCAGCAACGGGAAACTCGGGGCCAACGTCCTGACTTTC
.	TRBV28	TRBJ2-2	TRBD2	CASSLLPGGNTGELFF	TGTGCCAGCAGTTTATTGCCGGGAGGGAACACCGGGGAGCTGTTTTTT
.	TRBV7-9	TRBJ2-5	.	CASSLERAGETQYF	TGTGCCAGCAGCTTAGAGAGGGCGGGGGAGACCCAGTACTTC
.	TRBV6-1	TRBJ1-2	TRBD1	CASSEVTGNYGYTF	TGTGCCAGCAGTGAGGTGACAGGGAACTATGGCTACACCTTC
once	TRBV15	TRBJ2-1	.	CATSRGGDEQFF	TGTGCCACCAGCAGAGGGGGGGATGAGCAGTTCTTC
.	TRBV18	TRBJ2-3	.	CASSADTQYF	TGTGCCAGCTCCGCAGATACGCAGTATTTT
.	TRBV11-2	TRBJ2-7	TRBD1	CASSSQGVGSYEQYF	TGTGCCAGCAGCTCCCAGGGGGTAGGGTCCTACGAGCAGTACTTC
once	TRBV5-1	TRBJ2-5	TRBD1	CASSLRQGGETQYF	TGCGCCAGCAGCTTAAGACAGGGTGGAGAGACCCAGTACTTC
once	TRBV7-2	TRBJ1-5	.	CASSLRQNQPQHF	TGTGCCAGCAGCTTGCGACAGAATCAGCCCCAGCATTTT
.	TRBV28	TRBJ2-5	TRBD2	CASSPGGLAETQYF	TGTGCCAGCAGCCCCGGGGGACTAGCAGAGACCCAGTACTTC
.	TRBV19	TRBJ2-4	.	CASRDSLAKNIQYF	TGTGCCAGTAGGGACAGTTTAGCCAAAAACATTCAGTACTTC
few	TRBV7-5	TRBJ2-5	.	CARSPARETQYF	TGTGCCAGAAGCCCGGCCAGAGAGACCCAGTACTTC
.	TRBV29-1	TRBJ2-2	.	CSVERQGRAGELFF	TGCAGCGTAGAGCGGCAGGGTCGAGCCGGGGAGCTGTTTTTT
once	TRBV7-2	TRBJ1-4	.	CASSHGATNEKLFF	TGTGCCAGCAGCCACGGAGCAACTAATGAAAAACTGTTTTTT
.	TRBV15	TRBJ2-1	.	CATSRDPLISSQFF	TGTGCCACCAGCAGAGATCCCCTTATAAGTTCTCAGTTCTTC
.	TRBV5-1	TRBJ2-1	TRBD1	CASSMTGKHEQFF	TGCGCCAGCAGCATGACAGGGAAACATGAGCAGTTCTTC
.	TRBV28	TRBJ2-7	.	CASRARGRTYEQYF	TGTGCCAGCAGGGCCCGTGGGCGAACCTACGAGCAGTACTTC
.	TRBV4-1	TRBJ1-3	TRBD1	CASRPADRGYSGNTIYF	TGCGCCAGCAGACCCGCCGACAGGGGGTATTCTGGAAACACCATATATTTT
.	TRBV6-5	TRBJ2-7	TRBD1	CASSYSGTGLYEQYF	TGTGCCAGCAGTTATTCCGGGACAGGTCTCTACGAGCAGTACTTC
once	TRBV10-2	TRBJ1-2	.	CASSESGIGYTF	TGCGCCAGCAGTGAGTCAGGGATCGGCTACACCTTC
.	TRBV28	TRBJ2-2	TRBD1	CASRSVTGAAGELFF	TGTGCCAGCAGGTCGGTGACAGGGGCGGCCGGGGAGCTGTTTTTT
.	TRBV7-3	TRBJ1-4	.	CASSLTGGFNEKLFF	TGTGCCAGCAGCTTAACCGGGGGATTTAATGAAAAACTGTTTTTT
.	TRBV6-1	TRBJ2-7	.	CASSEKSGTVEQYF	TGTGCCAGCAGTGAAAAATCAGGTACGGTCGAGCAGTACTTC
.	TRBV5-1	TRBJ2-3	.	CASSPDVGRTDTQYF	TGCGCCAGCAGCCCGGACGTGGGTCGCACAGATACGCAGTATTTT
few	TRBV2	TRBJ1-5	.	CASRAEVGQPQHF	TGTGCCAGCAGGGCCGAGGTGGGTCAGCCCCAGCATTTT
.	TRBV6-1	TRBJ2-5	.	CASSPRAVRQETQYF	TGTGCCAGCAGTCCCCGGGCAGTTCGCCAAGAGACCCAGTACTTC
.	TRBV27	TRBJ2-7	TRBD1	CASGQGAFEQYF	TGTGCCAGTGGACAGGGGGCTTTCGAGCAGTACTTC
few	TRBV28	TRBJ2-7	.	CASSLAPYEQYF	TGTGCCAGCAGTCTAGCGCCCTACGAGCAGTACTTC
few	TRBV4-1	TRBJ2-7	TRBD2	CASSLQRTSGSYEQYF	TGCGCCAGCAGCCTGCAACGGACTAGCGGCTCCTACGAGCAGTACTTC
.	TRBV19	TRBJ2-1	.	CASRASAAYNEQFF	TGTGCCAGTAGGGCCAGCGCTGCCTACAATGAGCAGTTCTTC
once	TRBV15	TRBJ2-7	.	CATNKAADYEQYF	TGTGCCACCAATAAAGCGGCCGACTACGAGCAGTACTTC
.	TRBV4-2	TRBJ2-5	TRBD2	CASSQATSGQETQYF	TGTGCCAGCAGCCAAGCGACTAGCGGGCAAGAGACCCAGTACTTC
.	TRBV15	TRBJ2-3	.	CATSRGNSGTTDTQYF	TGTGCCACCAGCAGAGGAAACTCGGGGACCACAGATACGCAGTATTTT
.	TRBV2	TRBJ1-4	.	CASSSTGEKLFF	TGTGCCAGCAGTTCTACAGGGGAAAAACTGTTTTTT
.	TRBV25-1	TRBJ2-7	.	CASSELGLPAPYEQYF	TGTGCCAGCAGTGAATTAGGATTACCGGCCCCCTACGAGCAGTACTTC
.	TRBV5-5	TRBJ1-4	.	CASSLNQGGNEKLFF	TGTGCCAGCAGCTTGAACCAGGGAGGGAATGAAAAACTGTTTTTT
.	TRBV30	TRBJ1-2	.	CAWSVRRTYRGYTF	TGTGCCTGGAGTGTACGTAGAACATACAGGGGCTACACCTTC
.	TRBV4-2	TRBJ2-7	TRBD1	CASSPQDRGTYEQYF	TGTGCCAGCAGCCCTCAGGACAGGGGAACCTACGAGCAGTACTTC
few	TRBV9	TRBJ2-2	.	CASSKAGELFF	TGTGCCAGCAGCAAAGCCGGGGAGCTGTTTTTT
.	TRBV10-3	TRBJ1-1	TRBD1	CAISDRGKAFF	TGTGCCATCAGTGACAGGGGGAAAGCTTTCTTT
.	TRBV7-2	TRBJ2-1	.	CASSLARDSGEQFF	TGTGCCAGCAGCTTAGCGAGGGACTCTGGGGAGCAGTTCTTC
.	TRBV7-8	TRBJ2-3	.	CASLHPDRSTDTQYF	TGTGCCAGTCTCCACCCCGACAGAAGCACAGATACGCAGTATTTT
once	TRBV29-1	TRBJ1-1	.	CSVEEGPTEAFF	TGCAGCGTTGAAGAAGGGCCCACTGAAGCTTTCTTT
.	TRBV15	TRBJ2-2	.	CATSREEGGELFF	TGTGCCACCAGCAGAGAGGAGGGCGGGGAGCTGTTTTTT
.	TRBV10-3	TRBJ2-6	TRBD2	CAITSGSYSGANVLTF	TGTGCCATCACGAGCGGGAGCTACTCTGGGGCCAACGTCCTGACTTTC